The subject of this entry is one T cell receptor (beta chain). The same CDR3 can be traced to other DNA sequences in this sample. The entry originates in a study of shared clonotypes between healthy human individuals. Study-wide context: Three CD4 naive, three CD4 memory, two CD8 naive and one CD8 memory plate were used per donor.

Method: immunoSEQ multiplex PCR; TCRdb's copy keeps in-frame clones and lacks some. The sample holds approximately 740,000 clones, 80% to 95% seen once. It was CD45RO-negative cells, positively selected for CCR7, that made up naive CD8 cells, with terminally differentiated effector memory CD45RA+ cells excluded. Every donor was a Caucasian adult from Nashville, Tennessee. What was sequenced was naive CD8+ T cells sorted from blood. The receptor was isolated from a man aged 30 to 45 in good health.

As DNA, the CDR3 is TGTGCCAGCAGCGTAGGCGTGCGAGCGAACACCGGGGAGCTGTTTTTT. This translates into CASSVGVRANTGELFF. The chain has TRBV9 and TRBJ2-2; D gene ambiguous. With 0 bases removed from V and 0 bases from J, the gap between germline ends came to 9 bases. CDR1 and CDR2 from the germline V gene are SGDLS and YYNGEE. This CDR3 spans 16 amino acids.